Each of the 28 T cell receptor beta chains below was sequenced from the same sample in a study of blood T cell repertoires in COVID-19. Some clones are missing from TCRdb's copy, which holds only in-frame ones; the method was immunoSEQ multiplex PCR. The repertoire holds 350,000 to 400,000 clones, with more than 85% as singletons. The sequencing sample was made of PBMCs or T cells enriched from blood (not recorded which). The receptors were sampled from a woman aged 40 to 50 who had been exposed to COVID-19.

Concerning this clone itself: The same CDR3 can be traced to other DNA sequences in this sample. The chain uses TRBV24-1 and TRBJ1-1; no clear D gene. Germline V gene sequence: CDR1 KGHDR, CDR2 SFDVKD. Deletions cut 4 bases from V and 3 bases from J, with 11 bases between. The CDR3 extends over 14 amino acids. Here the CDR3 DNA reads TGTGCCACCAGTGACCCTCGCCGGGACACTGAAGCTTTCTTT. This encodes CATSDPRRDTEAFF.

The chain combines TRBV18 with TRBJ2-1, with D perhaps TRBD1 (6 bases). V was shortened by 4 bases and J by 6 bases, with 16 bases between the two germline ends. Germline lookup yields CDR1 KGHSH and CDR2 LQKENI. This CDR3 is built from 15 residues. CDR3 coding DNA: TGTGCCAGCTCACGGCAGGGGAAGGGGACCAATGAGCAGTTCTTC. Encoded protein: CASSRQGKGTNEQFF.

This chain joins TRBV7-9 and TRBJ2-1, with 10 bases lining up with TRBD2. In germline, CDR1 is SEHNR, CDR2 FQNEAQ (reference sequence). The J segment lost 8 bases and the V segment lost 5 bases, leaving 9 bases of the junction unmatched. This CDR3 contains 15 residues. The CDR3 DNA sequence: TGTGCCAGCAGCACCGGACTAGCGGCGGGGTATGAGCAGTTCTTC. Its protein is CASSTGLAAGYEQFF.

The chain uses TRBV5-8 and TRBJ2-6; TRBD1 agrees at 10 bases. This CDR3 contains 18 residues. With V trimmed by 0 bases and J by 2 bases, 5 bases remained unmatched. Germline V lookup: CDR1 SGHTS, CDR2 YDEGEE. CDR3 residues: CASSLGGQGFAGANVLTF. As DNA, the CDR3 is TGTGCCAGCAGCTTGGGGGGACAGGGGTTCGCTGGGGCCAACGTCCTGACTTTC.

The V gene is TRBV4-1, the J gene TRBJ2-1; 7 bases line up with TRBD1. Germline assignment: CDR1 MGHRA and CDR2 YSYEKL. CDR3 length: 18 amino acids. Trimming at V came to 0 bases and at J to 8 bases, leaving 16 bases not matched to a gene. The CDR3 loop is CASSQDKCGTEEGHEQFF. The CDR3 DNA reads TGCGCCAGCAGCCAAGACAAGTGTGGGACAGAAGAGGGGCATGAGCAGTTCTTC.

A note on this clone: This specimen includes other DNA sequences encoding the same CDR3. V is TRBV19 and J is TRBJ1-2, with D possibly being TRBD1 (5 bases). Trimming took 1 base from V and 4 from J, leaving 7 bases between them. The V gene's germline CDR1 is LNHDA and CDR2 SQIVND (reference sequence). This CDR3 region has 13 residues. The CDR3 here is CASSIGGVYGYTF. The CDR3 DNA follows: TGTGCCAGTAGTATAGGGGGCGTCTATGGCTACACCTTC.

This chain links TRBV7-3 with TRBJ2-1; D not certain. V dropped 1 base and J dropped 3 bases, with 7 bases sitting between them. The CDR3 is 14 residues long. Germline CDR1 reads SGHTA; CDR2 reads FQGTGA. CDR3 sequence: CASSLIPSYNEQFF. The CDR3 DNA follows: TGTGCCAGCAGCTTAATTCCCAGCTACAATGAGCAGTTCTTC.

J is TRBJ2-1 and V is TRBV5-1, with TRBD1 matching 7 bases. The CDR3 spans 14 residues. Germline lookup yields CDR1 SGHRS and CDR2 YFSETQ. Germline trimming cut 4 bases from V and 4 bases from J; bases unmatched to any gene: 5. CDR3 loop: CASSPGQRYNEQFF. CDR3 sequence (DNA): TGCGCCAGCAGCCCGGGACAGCGATACAATGAGCAGTTCTTC.

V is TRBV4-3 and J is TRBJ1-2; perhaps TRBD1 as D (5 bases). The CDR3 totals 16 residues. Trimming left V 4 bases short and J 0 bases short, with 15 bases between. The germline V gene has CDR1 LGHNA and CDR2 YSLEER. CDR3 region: CASSPRQLAANYGYTF. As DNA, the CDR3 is TGCGCCAGCAGCCCCCGACAGCTCGCAGCTAACTATGGCTACACCTTC.

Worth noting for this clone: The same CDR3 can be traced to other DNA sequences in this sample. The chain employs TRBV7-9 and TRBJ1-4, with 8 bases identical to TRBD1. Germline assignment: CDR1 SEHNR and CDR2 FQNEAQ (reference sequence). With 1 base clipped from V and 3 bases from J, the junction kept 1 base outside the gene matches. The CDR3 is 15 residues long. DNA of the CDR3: TGTGCCAGCAGCTTAGGACAGGGGTCTAATGAAAAACTGTTTTTT. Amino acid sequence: CASSLGQGSNEKLFF.

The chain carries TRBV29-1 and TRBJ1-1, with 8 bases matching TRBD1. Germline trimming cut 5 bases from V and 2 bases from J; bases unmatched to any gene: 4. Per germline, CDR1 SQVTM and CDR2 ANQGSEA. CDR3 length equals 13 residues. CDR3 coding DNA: TGCAGCGTTTACAGGGGGGGAAACACTGAAGCTTTCTTT. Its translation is CSVYRGGNTEAFF. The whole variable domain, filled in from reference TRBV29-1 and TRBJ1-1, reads SAVISQKPSRDICQRGTSLTIQCQVDSQVTMMFWYRQQPGQSLTLIATANQGSEATYESGFVIDKFPISRPNLTFSTLTVSNMSPEDSSIYLCSVYRGGNTEAFFGQGTRLTVV.

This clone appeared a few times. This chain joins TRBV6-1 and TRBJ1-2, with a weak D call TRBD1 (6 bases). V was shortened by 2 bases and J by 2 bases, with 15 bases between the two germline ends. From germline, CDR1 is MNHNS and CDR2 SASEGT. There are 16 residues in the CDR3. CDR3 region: CASSEWTAGLNYGYTF. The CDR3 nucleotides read TGTGCCAGCAGTGAATGGACAGCGGGGCTGAACTATGGCTACACCTTC.

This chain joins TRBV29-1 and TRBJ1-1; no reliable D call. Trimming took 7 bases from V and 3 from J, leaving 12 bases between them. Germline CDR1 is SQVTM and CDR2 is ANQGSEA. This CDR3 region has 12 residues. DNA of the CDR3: TGCAGCGCCTCAAAAACAGACACTGAAGCTTTCTTT. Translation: CSASKTDTEAFF. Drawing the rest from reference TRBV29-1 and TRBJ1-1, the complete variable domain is SAVISQKPSRDICQRGTSLTIQCQVDSQVTMMFWYRQQPGQSLTLIATANQGSEATYESGFVIDKFPISRPNLTFSTLTVSNMSPEDSSIYLCSASKTDTEAFFGQGTRLTVV.

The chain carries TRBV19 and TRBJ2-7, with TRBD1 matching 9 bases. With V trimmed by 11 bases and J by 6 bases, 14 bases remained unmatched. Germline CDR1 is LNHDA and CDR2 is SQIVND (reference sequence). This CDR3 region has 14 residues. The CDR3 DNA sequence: TGTGCCTCCACCCACCGGGACAGGGCCGGCGAGCAGTACTTC. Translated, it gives CASTHRDRAGEQYF.

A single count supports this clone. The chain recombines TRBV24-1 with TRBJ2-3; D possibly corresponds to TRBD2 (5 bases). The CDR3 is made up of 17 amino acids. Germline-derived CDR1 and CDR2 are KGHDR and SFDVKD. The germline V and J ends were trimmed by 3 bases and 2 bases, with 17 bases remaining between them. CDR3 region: CATSDARKRLYTDTQYF. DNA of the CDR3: TGTGCCACCAGTGATGCCAGAAAGCGGCTATACACAGATACGCAGTATTTT.

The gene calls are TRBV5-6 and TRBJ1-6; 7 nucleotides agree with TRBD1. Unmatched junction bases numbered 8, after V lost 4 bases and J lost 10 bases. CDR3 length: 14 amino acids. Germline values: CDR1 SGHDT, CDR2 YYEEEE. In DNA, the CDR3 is TGTGCCAGCAGCCCGACAGGGAATGGCTCACCCCTCCACTTT. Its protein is CASSPTGNGSPLHF.

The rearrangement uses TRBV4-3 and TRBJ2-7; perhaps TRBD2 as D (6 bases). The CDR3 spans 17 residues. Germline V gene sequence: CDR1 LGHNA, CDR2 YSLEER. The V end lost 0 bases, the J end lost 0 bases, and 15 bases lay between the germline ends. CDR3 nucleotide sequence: TGCGCCAGCAGCCAAGATCTCCCGTGGACTACCTCCTACGAGCAGTACTTC. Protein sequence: CASSQDLPWTTSYEQYF.

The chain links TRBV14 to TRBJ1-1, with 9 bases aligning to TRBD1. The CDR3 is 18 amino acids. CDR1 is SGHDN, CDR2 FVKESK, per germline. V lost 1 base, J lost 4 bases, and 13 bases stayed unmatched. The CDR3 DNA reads TGTGCCAGCAGCCAAGTCCAAGGACAGGGGACTCTAGGCACTGAAGCTTTCTTT. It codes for CASSQVQGQGTLGTEAFF.

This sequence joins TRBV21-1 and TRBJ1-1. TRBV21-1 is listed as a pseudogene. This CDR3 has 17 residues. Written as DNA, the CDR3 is TGTGCCAGCCTTCATCGGGTCAAGGTGCCCATGAACACTGAAGCTTTCTTT. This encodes CASLHRVKVPMNTEAFF.

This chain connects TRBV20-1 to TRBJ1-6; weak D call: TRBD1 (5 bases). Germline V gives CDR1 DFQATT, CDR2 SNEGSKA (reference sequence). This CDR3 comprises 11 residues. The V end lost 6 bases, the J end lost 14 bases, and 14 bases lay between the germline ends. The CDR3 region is CSAQEGVSLHF. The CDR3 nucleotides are TGCAGTGCACAGGAAGGCGTTTCCCTCCACTTT.

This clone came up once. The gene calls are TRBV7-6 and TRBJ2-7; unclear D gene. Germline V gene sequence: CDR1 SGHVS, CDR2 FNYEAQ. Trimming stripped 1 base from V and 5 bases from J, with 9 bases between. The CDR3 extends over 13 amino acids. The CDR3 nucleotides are TGTGCCAGCAGCTTAGGGGCCCCGGACGAGCAGTACTTC. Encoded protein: CASSLGAPDEQYF.

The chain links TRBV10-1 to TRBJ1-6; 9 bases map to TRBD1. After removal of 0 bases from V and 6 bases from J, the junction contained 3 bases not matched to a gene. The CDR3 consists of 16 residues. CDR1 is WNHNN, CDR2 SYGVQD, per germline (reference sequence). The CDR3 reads CASSESTGGFNSPLHF. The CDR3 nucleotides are TGCGCCAGCAGTGAGTCGACAGGGGGTTTTAATTCACCCCTCCACTTT.

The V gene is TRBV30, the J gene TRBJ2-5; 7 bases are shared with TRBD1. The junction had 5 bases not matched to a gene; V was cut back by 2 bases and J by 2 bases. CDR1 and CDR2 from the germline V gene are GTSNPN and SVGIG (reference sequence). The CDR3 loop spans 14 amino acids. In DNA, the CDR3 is TGTGCCTGGAGTAACTCGGGACAGCAAGAGACCCAGTACTTC. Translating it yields CAWSNSGQQETQYF. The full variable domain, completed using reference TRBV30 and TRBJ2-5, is SQTIHQWPATLVQPVGSPLSLECTVEGTSNPNLYWYRQAAGRGLQLLFYSVGIGQISSEVPQNLSASRPQDRQFILSSKKLLLSDSGFYLCAWSNSGQQETQYFGPGTRLLVL.

The DNA for the CDR3 is TGCGCCAGCAGCAGGGGACTAGCGACTGAGCAGTTCTTC. Translating gives CASSRGLATEQFF. The J gene is TRBJ2-1, the V gene TRBV5-1, with 10 positions matching TRBD2. Germline CDR1 SGHRS, CDR2 YFSETQ. Unmatched junction bases numbered 4, after V lost 4 bases and J lost 9 bases. The CDR3 consists of 13 residues.

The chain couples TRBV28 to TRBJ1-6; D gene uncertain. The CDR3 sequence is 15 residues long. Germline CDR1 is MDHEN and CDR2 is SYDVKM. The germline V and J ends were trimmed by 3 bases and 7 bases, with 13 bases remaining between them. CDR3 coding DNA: TGTGCCAGCAGTTTGATAGCCCCCCGGAATTCACCCCTCCACTTT. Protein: CASSLIAPRNSPLHF.

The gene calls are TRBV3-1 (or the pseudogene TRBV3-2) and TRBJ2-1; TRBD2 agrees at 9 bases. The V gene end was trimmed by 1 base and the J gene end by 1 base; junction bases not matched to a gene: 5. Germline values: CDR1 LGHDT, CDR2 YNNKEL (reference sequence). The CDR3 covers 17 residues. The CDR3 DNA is TGTGCCAGCAGCCAAGGCATTAGCGGGAGTTCCTACAATGAGCAGTTCTTC. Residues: CASSQGISGSSYNEQFF.

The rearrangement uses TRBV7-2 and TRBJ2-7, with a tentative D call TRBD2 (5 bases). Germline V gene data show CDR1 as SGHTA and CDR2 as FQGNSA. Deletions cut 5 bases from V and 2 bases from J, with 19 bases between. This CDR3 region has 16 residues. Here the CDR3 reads CASSLAGGPSPYEQYF. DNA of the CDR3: TGTGCCAGCAGCCTCGCTGGAGGCCCCTCTCCCTACGAGCAGTACTTC.

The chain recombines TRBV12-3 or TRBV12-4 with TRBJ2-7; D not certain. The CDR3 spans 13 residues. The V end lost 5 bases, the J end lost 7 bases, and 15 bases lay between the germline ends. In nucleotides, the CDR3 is TGTGCCAGCAGTCCCCTAGGTCGTAGGGAGCAGTACTTC. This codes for CASSPLGRREQYF.